There are a few counts of the clone carrying this T cell receptor beta chain. Its antigen remains unidentified. This sample stems from a study of T-cell reconstitution after alpha-beta-depleted transplantation in children. Findings and caveats of the study: Alpha-beta T cells about two months after transplant reportedly derived from several hundred expanded graft clones.

V lost 4 bases and J 5 bases, leaving 15 bases between the germline ends. The CDR3 totals 15 residues. TCRbeta library preparation incorporated unique molecular identifiers. TCRdb called the PCR reads again in MiXCR, with one record for every CDR3 protein. The sample contains hundreds of thousands of distinct CDR3 sequences, more than 20% of which appear only once. The source of this sequence is a boy under two years old who had a stem cell transplant for acute myeloid leukemia, so the T cells may come from the graft donor. This chain joins TRBV12-3 or TRBV12-4 and TRBJ1-5, with D possibly TRBD1 on 5 matching bases. The material sequenced was PBMCs, mostly from graft donor cells, taken 360 days after TCRalphabeta/CD19-depleted stem cell transplant. CDR3 in DNA: TGTGCCAGCAGTTCGGGACCTACGACCTATCAGCCCCAGCATTTT. Its protein is CASSSGPTTYQPQHF.